The next 32 T cell receptor beta chains were all read from a single sample in a study of beta chain features in type 1 diabetes. As every portion of the isolated RNA was reverse transcribed, the sequencing read expressed TCRB transcripts. The table came from immunoSEQ multiplex PCR; TCRdb's copy has only in-frame clones and leaves some out. The sample contains around 400,000 clones, roughly an eighth of which appear only once. What was sequenced was naive CD4+ T cells from blood. The receptors were sampled from a man aged 18 to 29 in good health.

In this sample, this clone turned up a few times. The chain carries TRBV19 and TRBJ1-4, with D tentatively TRBD1 (6 bases). The V and J ends lost 6 bases and 6 bases respectively, with 20 bases between them. CDR1 and CDR2 (germline): LNHDA, SQIVND (reference sequence). The CDR3 has 16 amino acids. The CDR3 DNA reads TGTGCCAGTAGGAAATCCCCACAGGGAGAATATGAAAAACTGTTTTTT. Protein product: CASRKSPQGEYEKLFF.

The chain links TRBV28 to TRBJ2-7; 8 positions agree with TRBD1. The CDR3 is made up of 16 amino acids. Trimming removed 2 bases from V and 6 bases from J; junction bases left unmatched: 12. Looked up from germline, CDR1 is MDHEN and CDR2 is SYDVKM. The CDR3 nucleotides are TGTGCCAGCAGTTTACTCCGGACAGGGTCCCCCCCCGAGCAGTACTTC. This sequence encodes CASSLLRTGSPPEQYF.

The sample holds a few counts of this clone. V gene TRBV4-2 combines with J gene TRBJ2-1; TRBD2 agrees at 10 bases. Germline V CDR1 and CDR2: LGHNA, YNFKEQ. The trim removed 4 bases at V and 16 bases at J, leaving 10 bases unmatched. CDR3 length equals 13 residues. CDR3 region: CASSPSSGSRGFF. CDR3 DNA: TGTGCCAGCAGCCCATCTAGCGGGAGTAGGGGTTTCTTC.

The chain carries TRBV5-4 and TRBJ2-5; D perhaps matches TRBD1 (5 bases). In germline, CDR1 is SGHNT, CDR2 YYREEE (reference sequence). The CDR3 has 14 residues. Trimming left V 4 bases short and J 6 bases short, with 16 bases between. As DNA, the CDR3 is TGTGCCAGCAGCCAGACGAAGCAGGGTCAGACCCAGTACTTC. Translating gives CASSQTKQGQTQYF.

V and J are TRBV5-4 and TRBJ1-4, with D perhaps TRBD1 (6 bases). V was clipped by 2 bases and J by 8 bases, with 7 bases between them. This CDR3 is built from 12 residues. CDR1 is SGHNT and CDR2 is YYREEE in the germline V gene (reference sequence). CDR3 in amino acids: CASSLGQEKLFF. The CDR3 bases are TGTGCCAGCAGCTTAGGACAGGAAAAACTGTTTTTT.

The rearrangement joins TRBV5-6 to TRBJ1-2, with 7 bases lining up with TRBD1. The V gene end was trimmed by 4 bases and the J gene end by 4 bases; junction bases not matched to a gene: 4. The CDR3 length is 13 residues. Germline CDR1 is SGHDT and CDR2 is YYEEEE. CDR3 in amino acids: CASSRQGLYGYTF. The CDR3 DNA reads TGTGCCAGCAGCCGACAGGGACTCTATGGCTACACCTTC.

This clone appeared a few times. The chain carries TRBV10-3 and TRBJ1-1; 7 bases fit TRBD1. The CDR3 is 15 amino acids. The J segment lost 1 base and the V segment lost 2 bases, leaving 4 bases of the junction unmatched. Germline V lookup: CDR1 ENHRY, CDR2 SYGVKD. The CDR3 region has the DNA TGTGCCATCAGTGAGATGGGACAGACGAACACTGAAGCTTTCTTT. Translation gives CAISEMGQTNTEAFF.

This clone was counted a few times. The chain joins TRBV28 to TRBJ1-2, with 9 bases aligning to TRBD1. Germline CDR1 is MDHEN and CDR2 is SYDVKM. Losses at the gene ends were 10 bases for V and 5 bases for J; bases not matched to a gene: 11. The CDR3 is made up of 14 amino acids. Here the CDR3 reads CATRQGGFVYGYTF. In nucleotides, the CDR3 is TGTGCCACCCGACAGGGGGGATTTGTTTATGGCTACACCTTC.

The genes are TRBV5-1 and TRBJ1-1; 8 nucleotides line up with TRBD1. CDR1 and CDR2 (germline): SGHRS, YFSETQ. The CDR3 loop spans 15 amino acids. The V segment lost 4 bases and the J segment 3 bases; nucleotides outside the gene matches: 8. Here the CDR3 reads CASSPSGGADTEAFF. As DNA, the CDR3 is TGCGCCAGCAGCCCCTCAGGGGGCGCGGACACTGAAGCTTTCTTT.

The rearrangement uses TRBV4-3 and TRBJ2-7, with 7 bases identical to TRBD1. Per the germline V gene, CDR1 is LGHNA and CDR2 is YSLEER. V gave up 4 bases and J gave up 0 bases; unmatched junction bases: 6. The CDR3 is made up of 15 amino acids. CDR3 region: CASSPRQGDSYEQYF. The CDR3 coding sequence is TGCGCCAGCAGCCCAAGGCAGGGGGACTCCTACGAGCAGTACTTC.

The rearrangement links TRBV7-3 to TRBJ2-1, with 10 nucleotides matching TRBD2. J lost 8 bases, V lost 4 bases, and 8 bases had no gene match. CDR1 and CDR2 from the germline V gene are SGHTA and FQGTGA. The length of the CDR3 is 15 residues. The CDR3 bases are TGTGCCAGCAGCTCCCTAGCGGGGGCTGTATATGAGCAGTTCTTC. Translated, it gives CASSSLAGAVYEQFF. Combining the CDR3 with reference TRBV7-3 and TRBJ2-1 gives the whole variable domain GAGVSQTPSNKVTEKGKYVELRCDPISGHTALYWYRQSLGQGPEFLIYFQGTGAADDSGLPNDRFFAVRPEGSVSTLKIQRTERGDSAVYLCASSSLAGAVYEQFFGPGTRLTVL.

This clone has more than one count but fewer than ten. V usage is TRBV29-1 and J usage is TRBJ2-1; D might be TRBD2 (6 bases). The CDR3 runs 16 residues. Trimming stripped 4 bases from V and 0 bases from J, with 16 bases between. Per germline, CDR1 SQVTM and CDR2 ANQGSEA. This CDR3 is CSVGGSAGSSYNEQFF. In nucleotides, the CDR3 is TGCAGCGTTGGGGGGTCAGCGGGCTCCTCCTACAATGAGCAGTTCTTC.

J is TRBJ2-5 and V is TRBV6-1; D might be TRBD1 (5 bases). The CDR3 totals 12 residues. V lost 6 bases, J lost 2 bases, and 7 bases lay in between. The germline V gene has CDR1 MNHNS and CDR2 SASEGT. The CDR3 reads CASRQAQETQYF. DNA for the CDR3: TGTGCCAGCAGACAGGCTCAAGAGACCCAGTACTTC.

The gene calls are TRBV5-1 and TRBJ2-3, with 7 bases aligning to TRBD2. V lost 0 bases to trimming and J lost 1 base; unmatched junction nucleotides: 5. CDR3 length: 16 residues. Germline-derived CDR1 and CDR2 are SGHRS and YFSETQ. This CDR3 reads CASSLASTSGTDTQYF. In nucleotides, the CDR3 is TGCGCCAGCAGCTTGGCCTCTACTAGCGGCACAGATACGCAGTATTTT.

A few counts support this clone. This sequence joins TRBV9 and TRBJ2-5; tentative D call: TRBD2 (5 bases). Germline values: CDR1 SGDLS, CDR2 YYNGEE. The CDR3 totals 15 residues. V dropped 0 bases and J dropped 3 bases, with 12 bases sitting between them. The CDR3 reads CASSVGAAGKETQYF. In nucleotides, the CDR3 is TGTGCCAGCAGCGTAGGTGCGGCCGGGAAAGAGACCCAGTACTTC.

The chain is built from TRBV10-3 and TRBJ2-3; TRBD2 matches 11 bases. Germline V gives CDR1 ENHRY, CDR2 SYGVKD. V lost 2 bases and J lost 6; bases outside the gene matches: 4. The CDR3 consists of 15 residues. CDR3: CAISELSGGADTQYF. In DNA, the CDR3 is TGTGCCATCAGTGAGCTTAGCGGGGGGGCGGATACGCAGTATTTT.

Note on this clone: The junction does not match germline at one end; this may be a read error. The chain recombines TRBV7-7 with TRBJ2-3; 8 nucleotides align to TRBD1. The CDR3 spans 14 residues. The germline CDR1 and CDR2 sequences are SSHAT and FNYEAQ (reference sequence). For the CDR3, the DNA is TGTGCTAGCAGCTTAGACAGGGGATCAGATACGCAGTATTTT. Translation: CASSLDRGSDTQYF.

This clone was counted a few times. CDR3 loop: CASSRGQGHEQYF. CDR3 sequence (DNA): TGTGCCAGCAGCCGGGGACAGGGCCACGAGCAGTACTTC. The chain has TRBV6-1 and TRBJ2-7; 9 nucleotides align to TRBD1. The CDR3 spans 13 residues. Per the germline V gene, CDR1 is MNHNS and CDR2 is SASEGT. V was clipped by 6 bases and J by 5 bases; unmatched bases: 5.

This chain joins TRBV5-1 and TRBJ2-3; the match to TRBD2 covers 13 bases. With V trimmed by 4 bases and J by 8 bases, 10 bases remained unmatched. Germline loops: CDR1 SGHRS, CDR2 YFSETQ. The CDR3 is 16 residues long. The CDR3 DNA reads as TGCGCCAGCAGCCCGGGACTAGCGGGGCTGGTAGGTACGCAGTATTTT. This gives the protein CASSPGLAGLVGTQYF.

This clone occurred a few times. This rearrangement joins TRBV4-1 to TRBJ2-3; the D is unclear. Trimming cost V 2 bases and J 4 bases, with 10 bases left between them. CDR1 and CDR2 (germline): MGHRA, YSYEKL. The CDR3 is 14 amino acids. CDR3: CASSQRGPADTQYF. The CDR3 bases are TGCGCCAGCAGCCAACGCGGCCCGGCAGATACGCAGTATTTT.

The CDR3 region is CASRFGERATEAFF. The DNA for the CDR3 is TGTGCCAGCAGGTTCGGAGAGCGTGCCACTGAAGCTTTCTTT. V and J are TRBV5-6 and TRBJ1-1, with D hard to call. Per germline, CDR1 SGHDT and CDR2 YYEEEE. The V and J ends lost 5 bases and 4 bases respectively, with 15 bases between them. This CDR3 comprises 14 residues. Using reference TRBV5-6 and TRBJ1-1 for the parts outside the CDR3, the full variable domain is DAGVTQSPTHLIKTRGQQVTLRCSPKSGHDTVSWYQQALGQGPQFIFQYYEEEERQRGNFPDRFSGHQFPNYSSELNVNALLLGDSALYLCASRFGERATEAFFGQGTRLTVV.

Regarding this clone: At the DNA level, this CDR3 is encoded by other sequences in the same sample as well. The rearrangement joins TRBV28 to TRBJ2-5; D unclear. The CDR3 is 13 amino acids. Per the germline V gene, CDR1 is MDHEN and CDR2 is SYDVKM. V lost 2 bases to trimming and J lost 1 base, with 5 bases between them. In DNA form, the CDR3 reads TGTGCCAGCAGTTTACCAGTCCAAGAGACCCAGTACTTC. Protein: CASSLPVQETQYF.

This chain uses TRBV7-9 with TRBJ2-1; tentatively, D is TRBD1 (6 bases). The CDR3 loop spans 16 amino acids. The germline gives CDR1 SEHNR, CDR2 FQNEAQ (reference sequence). Trimming cost V 1 base and J 8 bases, with 18 bases left between them. CDR3 nucleotide sequence: TGTGCCAGCAGCTTAGAGCCGACGCGAGGGGGTGATGAGCAGTTCTTC. It is translated as CASSLEPTRGGDEQFF.

Only a few counts were recorded for this clone. This rearrangement joins TRBV11-2 to TRBJ2-1, with TRBD2 identical over 9 bases. The CDR3 is made up of 15 amino acids. V gave up 1 base and J gave up 6 bases; unmatched junction bases: 4. Germline V CDR1 and CDR2: SGHAT, FQNNGV. The CDR3 sequence is CASSLASREGNEQFF. The CDR3 DNA is TGTGCCAGCAGCTTAGCATCGCGGGAGGGCAATGAGCAGTTCTTC.

This clone has a handful of counts. This chain uses TRBV5-1 with TRBJ2-5; possible D gene TRBD1, 6 bases. With 4 bases removed from V and 0 bases from J, the gap between germline ends came to 10 bases. The CDR3 sequence is 14 residues long. Germline assignment: CDR1 SGHRS and CDR2 YFSETQ. The CDR3 sequence is CASSPGTNQETQYF. As DNA, the CDR3 is TGCGCCAGCAGCCCCGGGACAAACCAAGAGACCCAGTACTTC.

J is TRBJ1-5 and V is TRBV19; unclear D gene. CDR1 LNHDA and CDR2 SQIVND come from the germline V gene (reference sequence). V lost 3 bases and J lost 6, with 12 bases in between. This CDR3 is 14 amino acids long. This CDR3 is CASSITGDGQPQHF. CDR3 nucleotide sequence: TGTGCCAGTAGTATCACCGGGGATGGTCAGCCCCAGCATTTT.

This chain connects TRBV6-5 to TRBJ2-7; TRBD1 agrees at 10 bases. The CDR3 spans 15 residues. Germline-derived CDR1 and CDR2 are MNHEY and SVGAGI. The trim removed 8 bases at V and 4 bases at J, leaving 11 bases unmatched. The CDR3 DNA follows: TGTGCCAGCCGACCACGGGAGGACAGGGGGTACGAGCAGTACTTC. Translated, it gives CASRPREDRGYEQYF.

This chain uses TRBV4-2 with TRBJ2-3; TRBD2 aligns across 10 bases. Germline V gene data show CDR1 as LGHNA and CDR2 as YNFKEQ. V trimming: 0 bases; J trimming: 4 bases; junction bases outside the gene matches: 4. This CDR3 spans 16 amino acids. In DNA, the CDR3 is TGTGCCAGCAGCCAAGATGAGGGGACTAGCGCAGATACGCAGTATTTT. Its translation is CASSQDEGTSADTQYF.

This clone was counted between two and nine times. This chain links TRBV5-4 with TRBJ2-1, with 13 bases fitting TRBD2. Per the germline V gene, CDR1 is SGHNT and CDR2 is YYREEE (reference sequence). Trimming took 4 bases from V and 11 from J; bases not matched to a gene: 9. The CDR3 is 15 residues long. The CDR3 loop is CASSPGTSGIRQQFF. CDR3 DNA: TGTGCCAGCAGCCCAGGGACTAGCGGGATCCGCCAGCAGTTCTTC.

J is TRBJ2-7 and V is TRBV27, with a possible D match to TRBD2 (5 bases). The CDR3 is 14 amino acids. The germline V gene encodes CDR1 MNHEY and CDR2 SMNVEV (reference sequence). With 3 bases removed from V and 6 bases from J, the gap between germline ends came to 15 bases. The CDR3, as DNA: TGTGCCAGCAGTTTCGCGGGCCGGGCGGGCGAGCAGTACTTC. It encodes CASSFAGRAGEQYF.

The V and J genes are TRBV5-4 and TRBJ2-5, with a possible D match to TRBD2 (6 bases). This CDR3 comprises 12 residues. With 5 bases removed from V and 5 bases from J, the gap between germline ends came to 10 bases. Germline V lookup: CDR1 SGHNT, CDR2 YYREEE (reference sequence). The CDR3 spells CASSTSWETQYF. The CDR3 DNA sequence: TGTGCCAGCAGTACTAGCTGGGAGACCCAGTACTTC.

This clone was counted only a few times. The germline gene is not matched at one end of the junction; a read error may be the cause. The rearrangement links TRBV18 to TRBJ2-7; 7 bases are shared with TRBD1. The CDR3 has 14 amino acids. Germline assignment: CDR1 KGHSH and CDR2 LQKENI. CDR3 protein: CAGSGTEASYEQYF. CDR3 in DNA: TGTGCCGGCTCCGGGACAGAGGCCTCCTACGAGCAGTACTTC.